This TCR beta chain derives from a study of T cells in Graves' hyperthyroidism and ophthalmopathy (dated 2019 in TCRdb). Study-wide context: Peripheral blood samples were taken at initial diagnosis, before any treatment was given. A discovery cohort of about a hundred patients, approximately 45 with Graves' ophthalmopathy and about 60 with stable Graves' hyperthyroidism, was used to find distinguishing TCR V-J signatures. Following sampling, methimazole starting at 30 mg daily was given to hyperthyroidism patients, and high-dose intravenous methylprednisolone was given to ophthalmopathy patients. The approximately 100 discovery patients were divided at random into training and test sets in a 7:3 ratio. According to the paper, TCR Vbeta CDR3 sequencing was carried out on approximately 140 peripheral blood samples, which came from more than 40 ophthalmopathy, around 75 hyperthyroidism and about 17 progressor patients. Prospective prediction of ophthalmopathy was tested in an independent validation cohort of 18 hyperthyroidism patients and 15 to 17 patients who later progressed to ophthalmopathy. In addition, the study compared T-cell repertoires in thyroid tissue and in blood from six Graves' hyperthyroidism patients.

Results and caveats for the whole study, not just this receptor: Sample size was not statistically predetermined, and blinding of investigators to group allocation was not performed. Ophthalmopathy was separated from stable hyperthyroidism by a 13 V-J signature model, with 87.88% sensitivity and 81% to 83% specificity obtained in cross-validation and 80%/75% obtained in testing. In validation, the model predicted progression to ophthalmopathy with 60% to 71% sensitivity and approximately 72% specificity, a median of approximately 6.7 months before onset. Most expanded thyroid clonotypes (frequency above 0.001) were also detected in blood, suggesting blood repertoires may reflect thyroid immune responses.

Hyperthyroidism patients were aged 18 to 65 years and newly diagnosed, with disease duration of less than 2 months. Exclusion was applied to patients with uncontrolled infections, other autoimmune diseases, pregnancy or lactation. Diagnoses relied on clinical symptoms, serum thyroxine and TRAb, thyroid ultrasound and orbital computed tomography. For progressor patients, blood was drawn at the first diagnosis of hyperthyroidism, before any ophthalmopathy symptoms had appeared. PBMCs were separated from 10 ml of fresh peripheral blood using Ficoll-Paque density gradient centrifugation. Patients classed as progressors first received a Graves' hyperthyroidism diagnosis and then went on to develop ophthalmopathy during follow-up. Total RNA was extracted using Trizol reagent, and RNA quality was assessed on an Agilent 2100 Bioanalyzer. CDR1 and CDR2 are read off the germline V gene (reference sequence) as LGHDT and YNNKEL. The CDR3 sequence holds 20 residues, the cysteine and phenylalanine included. The CDR3 DNA has 60 bases and is translated from base 1. Trimming takes 5 bases off V and 3 bases off J; junction bases not matched to a gene: 14.

TCR beta CDR3 regions were amplified from RNA transcripts. A first-round RT-PCR of the TCR CDR3 used the HTBI primer set with the Qiagen OneStep RT-PCR kit. Libraries were constructed in a second round of multiplex PCR, after which size selection and purification were performed. Libraries were sequenced paired-end with 100 bp reads on an Illumina HiSeq2000. Concerning the study's data processing: SOAPnuke was used to process the raw data, throwing out any read that contained adapters or uncalled bases, had a mean Phred below 15, or lacked an exact constant-primer or identifier match. COPE v1.2.5 was used to merge the high-quality paired reads, and each unique nucleotide sequence was defined as a clonotype. MiTCR v1.1 was used to align the clonotypes against IMGT TRBV, TRBD and TRBJ reference segments. The analysis was restricted to V-J combinations with a frequency above 0.0001, which together covered just over 99% of the repertoires. A TCS score was defined as the ratio between F50 (clonal expansion) and ExV (chaos), using BLOSUM62-based TCRdist between CDR3 peptides within each V-J. Welch's t-statistics and random forest reduced approximately 520 V-J features to roughly 13, which were used in a naive Bayes classifier (R e1071). The raw public data were reprocessed by TCRdb itself: fastp quality trimming at Q25, MiXCR clonotype calling, in-frame beta chains only. Entries are consolidated by CDR3 protein sequence, retaining the most common genes and DNA. TCRdb, not the authors, supplied the V and J calls. A total of about 260,000 distinct CDR3 sequences appear in this sample, 20% to 25% of them only once. Jointly, the top ten make up about a quarter of the sample.

In regard to this clonotype: Which antigen it targets is not known. Base-call qualities are not available, and no considerably larger clone is one nucleotide away.

Sequenced: blood. The TCR originated in a man between 35 and 55 years old with Graves' hyperthyroidism that later progressed to Graves' ophthalmopathy. This chain is built from TRBV3-1 and TRBJ2-2; 14 central nucleotides agree with TRBD2. The DNA is TGTGCCAGCAGCAGATCTACGGGACTAGCGGGAGTCGGAGACACCGGGGAGCTGTTTTTT. It translates as CASSRSTGLAGVGDTGELFF.